This note documents a single T cell receptor beta chain sequence. The antigen is not known. Other DNA variants within this sample encode the same CDR3. The study ran its PCR with 60 Vbeta and 13 Jbeta primers. Per the original data handling: The authors later counted approximately 80 million unique TCR beta chains, 9.5 million to 11 million of them shared. Here immunoSEQ multiplex PCR was the method, and the copy in TCRdb shows in-frame clones only, minus some. Clone size and the V and J calls come from that table; the DNA yielded D and trimming. Among roughly 120,000 clones, around 78% were seen once, and the ten largest hold roughly 2%. This entry is derived from a study of cytomegalovirus exposure and HLA in healthy donors. Study as a whole: The early release's HLA-typed donors yielded roughly 85 million unique TCRs. Study-wide results and caveats: The study labeled more than 150 TCR beta chains cytomegalovirus-associated. Reports indicate that TCR beta sequences accurately predicted the HLA-A and HLA-B alleles of most subjects.

The CDR3 runs 15 residues. Germline assignment: CDR1 SGDLS and CDR2 YYNGEE. V lost 0 bases to trimming and J lost 5 bases; unmatched junction nucleotides: 4. Sequencing was performed on PBMCs. This chain joins TRBV9 and TRBJ2-5, with TRBD2 matching 10 bases. This receptor was taken from a man aged 50-59 years in good health and CMV-seronegative. CDR3 DNA: TGTGCCAGCAGCGTAGGTCTAGCGGGGGACGAGACCCAGTACTTC. This gives the protein CASSVGLAGDETQYF.